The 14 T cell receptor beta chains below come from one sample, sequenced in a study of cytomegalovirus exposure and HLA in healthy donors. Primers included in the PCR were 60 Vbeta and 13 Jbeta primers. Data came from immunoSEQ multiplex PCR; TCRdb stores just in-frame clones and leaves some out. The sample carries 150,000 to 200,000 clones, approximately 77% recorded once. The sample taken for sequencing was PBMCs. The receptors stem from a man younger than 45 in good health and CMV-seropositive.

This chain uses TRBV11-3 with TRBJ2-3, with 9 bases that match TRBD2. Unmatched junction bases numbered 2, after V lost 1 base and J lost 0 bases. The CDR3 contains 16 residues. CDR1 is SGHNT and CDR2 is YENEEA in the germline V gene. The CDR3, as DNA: TGTGCCAGCAGCTTAGCGAGCGGGGGGAGCACAGATACGCAGTATTTT. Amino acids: CASSLASGGSTDTQYF.

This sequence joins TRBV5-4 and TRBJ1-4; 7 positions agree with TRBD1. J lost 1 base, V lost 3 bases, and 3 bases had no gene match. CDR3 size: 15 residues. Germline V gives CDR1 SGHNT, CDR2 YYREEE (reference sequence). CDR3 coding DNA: TGTGCCAGCAGCTCTGGACAGGAAACTAATGAAAAACTGTTTTTT. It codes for CASSSGQETNEKLFF.

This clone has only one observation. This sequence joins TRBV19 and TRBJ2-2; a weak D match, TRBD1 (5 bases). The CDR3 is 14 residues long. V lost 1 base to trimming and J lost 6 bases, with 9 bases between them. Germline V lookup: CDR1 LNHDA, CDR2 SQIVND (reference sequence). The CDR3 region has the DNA TGTGCCAGTAGTATAGGGGGCAAGGCCGGGGAGCTGTTTTTT. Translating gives CASSIGGKAGELFF.

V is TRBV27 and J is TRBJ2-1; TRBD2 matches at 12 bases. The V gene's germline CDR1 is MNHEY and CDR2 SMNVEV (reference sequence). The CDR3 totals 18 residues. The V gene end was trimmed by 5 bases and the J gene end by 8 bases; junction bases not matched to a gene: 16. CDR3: CASSIRASGGAPLDEQFF. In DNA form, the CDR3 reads TGTGCCAGCAGTATTCGTGCTAGCGGGGGGGCCCCTTTAGATGAGCAGTTCTTC.

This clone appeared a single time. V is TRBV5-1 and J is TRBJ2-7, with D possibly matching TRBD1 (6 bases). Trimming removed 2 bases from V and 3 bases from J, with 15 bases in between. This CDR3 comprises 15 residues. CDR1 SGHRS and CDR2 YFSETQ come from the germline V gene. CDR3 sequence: CASSFIPDSSYEQYF. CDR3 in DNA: TGCGCCAGCAGCTTTATACCGGACAGTAGCTACGAGCAGTACTTC.

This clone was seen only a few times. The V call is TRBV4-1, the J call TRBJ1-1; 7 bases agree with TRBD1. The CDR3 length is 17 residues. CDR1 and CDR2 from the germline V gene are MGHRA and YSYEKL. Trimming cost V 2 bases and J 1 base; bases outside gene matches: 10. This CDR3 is CASSQLPPGTENTEAFF. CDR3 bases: TGCGCCAGCAGCCAACTTCCCCCCGGGACAGAGAACACTGAAGCTTTCTTT.

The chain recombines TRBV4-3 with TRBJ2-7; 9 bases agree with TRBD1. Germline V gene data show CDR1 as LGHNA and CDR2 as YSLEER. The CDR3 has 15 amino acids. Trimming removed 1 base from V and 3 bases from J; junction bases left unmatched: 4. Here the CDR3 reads CASSQVVGQGYEQYF. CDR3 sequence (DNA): TGCGCCAGCAGCCAAGTGGTGGGACAGGGCTACGAGCAGTACTTC.

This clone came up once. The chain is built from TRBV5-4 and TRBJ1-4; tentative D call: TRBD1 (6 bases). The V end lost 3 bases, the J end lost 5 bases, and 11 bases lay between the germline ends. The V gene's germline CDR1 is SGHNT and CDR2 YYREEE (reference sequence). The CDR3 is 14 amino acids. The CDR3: CASSSGQRNEKLFF. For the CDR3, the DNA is TGTGCCAGCAGCTCGGGACAACGGAATGAAAAACTGTTTTTT.

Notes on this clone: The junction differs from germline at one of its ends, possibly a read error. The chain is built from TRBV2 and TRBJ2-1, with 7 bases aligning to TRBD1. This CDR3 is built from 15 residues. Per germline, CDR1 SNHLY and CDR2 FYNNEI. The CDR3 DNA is TGTGTCAGCAGGGAGACAGGGAGCTCCTACAATGAGCAGTTCTTC. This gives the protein CVSRETGSSYNEQFF. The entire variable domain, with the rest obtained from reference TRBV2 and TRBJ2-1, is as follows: EPEVTQTPSHQVTQMGQEVILRCVPISNHLYFYWYRQILGQKVEFLVSFYNNEISEKSEIFDDQFSVERPDGSNFTLKIRSTKLEDSAMYFCVSRETGSSYNEQFFGPGTRLTVL.

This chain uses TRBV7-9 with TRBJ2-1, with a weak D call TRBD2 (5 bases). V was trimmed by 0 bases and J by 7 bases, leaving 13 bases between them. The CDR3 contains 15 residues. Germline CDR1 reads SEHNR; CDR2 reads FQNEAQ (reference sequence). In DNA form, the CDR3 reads TGTGCCAGCAGCTTAGCGAGGGCTAACGGTAATGAGCAGTTCTTC. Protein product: CASSLARANGNEQFF. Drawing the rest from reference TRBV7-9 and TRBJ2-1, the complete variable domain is DTGVSQNPRHKITKRGQNVTFRCDPISEHNRLYWYRQTLGQGPEFLTYFQNEAQLEKSRLLSDRFSAERPKGSFSTLEIQRTEQGDSAMYLCASSLARANGNEQFFGPGTRLTVL.

The CDR3 spells CASSVDSYTEAFF. CDR3 nucleotide sequence: TGTGCCAGCAGCGTGGACAGCTACACTGAAGCTTTCTTT. The gene calls are TRBV2 and TRBJ1-1, with D possibly being TRBD1 (6 bases). The V end was cut by 6 bases, the J end by 3 bases, with 11 bases between. This CDR3 is 13 amino acids long. Germline lookup yields CDR1 SNHLY and CDR2 FYNNEI.

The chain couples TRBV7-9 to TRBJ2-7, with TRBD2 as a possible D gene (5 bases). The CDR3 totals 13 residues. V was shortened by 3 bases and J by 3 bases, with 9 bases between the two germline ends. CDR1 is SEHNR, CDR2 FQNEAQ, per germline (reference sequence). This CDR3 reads CASSFSRDYEQYF. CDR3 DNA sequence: TGTGCCAGCAGCTTTAGCCGGGACTACGAGCAGTACTTC.

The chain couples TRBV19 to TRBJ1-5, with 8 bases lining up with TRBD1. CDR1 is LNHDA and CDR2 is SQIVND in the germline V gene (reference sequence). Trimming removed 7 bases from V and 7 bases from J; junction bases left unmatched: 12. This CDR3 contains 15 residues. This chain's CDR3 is CASTLQDRVSQPQHF. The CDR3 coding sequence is TGTGCCAGTACCCTTCAGGACAGGGTTTCGCAGCCCCAGCATTTT.

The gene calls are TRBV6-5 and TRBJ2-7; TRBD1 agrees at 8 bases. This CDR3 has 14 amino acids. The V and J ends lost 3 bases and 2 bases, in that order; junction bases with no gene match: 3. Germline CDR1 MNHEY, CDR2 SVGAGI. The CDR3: CASSYAGGPYEQYF. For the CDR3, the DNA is TGTGCCAGCAGTTATGCAGGGGGCCCCTACGAGCAGTACTTC.